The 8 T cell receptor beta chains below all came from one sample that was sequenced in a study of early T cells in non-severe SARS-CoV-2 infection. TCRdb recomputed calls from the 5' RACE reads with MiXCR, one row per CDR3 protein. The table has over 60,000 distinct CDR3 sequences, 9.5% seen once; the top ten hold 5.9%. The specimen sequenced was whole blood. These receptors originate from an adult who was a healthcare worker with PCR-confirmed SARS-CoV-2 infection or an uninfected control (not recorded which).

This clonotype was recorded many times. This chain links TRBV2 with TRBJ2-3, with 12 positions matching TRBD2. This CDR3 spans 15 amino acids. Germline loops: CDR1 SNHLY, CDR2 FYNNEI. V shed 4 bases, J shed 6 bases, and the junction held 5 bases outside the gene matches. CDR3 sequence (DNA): TGTGCCAGCAGTGCCCTAGCGGGGGGGGGCGATACGCAGTATTTT. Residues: CASSALAGGGDTQYF.

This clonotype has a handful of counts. The DNA for the CDR3 is TGTGCCAGTAGTATCCCCGGACTAGCGGGGGGCGTAGACAATGAGCAGTTCTTC. Protein product: CASSIPGLAGGVDNEQFF. The chain recombines TRBV19 with TRBJ2-1; TRBD2 agrees at 14 bases. The germline V gene encodes CDR1 LNHDA and CDR2 SQIVND (reference sequence). The CDR3 sequence is 18 residues long. Trimming cost V 3 bases and J 5 bases; bases outside gene matches: 9.

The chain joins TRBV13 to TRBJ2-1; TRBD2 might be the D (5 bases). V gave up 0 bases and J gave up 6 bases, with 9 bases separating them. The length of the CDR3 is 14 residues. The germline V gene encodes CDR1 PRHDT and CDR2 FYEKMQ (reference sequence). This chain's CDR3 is CASSLGEGSNEQFF. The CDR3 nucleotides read TGTGCCAGCAGCTTAGGTGAGGGTAGCAATGAGCAGTTCTTC. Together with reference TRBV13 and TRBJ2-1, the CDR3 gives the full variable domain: AAGVIQSPRHLIKEKRETATLKCYPIPRHDTVYWYQQGPGQDPQFLISFYEKMQSDKGSIPDRFSAQQFSDYHSELNMSSLELGDSALYFCASSLGEGSNEQFFGPGTRLTVL.

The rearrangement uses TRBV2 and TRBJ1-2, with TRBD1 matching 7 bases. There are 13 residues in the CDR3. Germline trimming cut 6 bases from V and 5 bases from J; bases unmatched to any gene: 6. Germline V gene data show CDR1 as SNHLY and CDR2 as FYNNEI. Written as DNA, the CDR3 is TGTGCCAGCAGGGGTCAGACAGGGTATGGCTACACCTTC. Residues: CASRGQTGYGYTF.

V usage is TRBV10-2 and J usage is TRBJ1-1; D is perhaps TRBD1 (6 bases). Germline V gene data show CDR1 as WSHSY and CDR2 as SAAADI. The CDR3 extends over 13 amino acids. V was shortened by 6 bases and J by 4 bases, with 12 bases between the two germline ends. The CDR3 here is CASRRGIGTEAFF. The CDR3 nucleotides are TGCGCCAGCAGGAGGGGGATTGGCACTGAAGCTTTCTTT.

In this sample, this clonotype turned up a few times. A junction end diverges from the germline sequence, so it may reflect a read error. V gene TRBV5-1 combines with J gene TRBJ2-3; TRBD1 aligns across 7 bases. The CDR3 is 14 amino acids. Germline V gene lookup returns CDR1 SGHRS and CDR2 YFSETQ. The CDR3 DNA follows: TGCGCCAGCAGCGAAGGGGACAGCTCGCCACGCAGTCATTTT. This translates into CASSEGDSSPRSHF. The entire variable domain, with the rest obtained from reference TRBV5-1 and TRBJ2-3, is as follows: KAGVTQTPRYLIKTRGQQVTLSCSPISGHRSVSWYQQTPGQGLQFLFEYFSETQRNKGNFPGRFSGRQFSNSRSEMNVSTLELGDSALYLCASSEGDSSPRSHFGPGTRLTVL.

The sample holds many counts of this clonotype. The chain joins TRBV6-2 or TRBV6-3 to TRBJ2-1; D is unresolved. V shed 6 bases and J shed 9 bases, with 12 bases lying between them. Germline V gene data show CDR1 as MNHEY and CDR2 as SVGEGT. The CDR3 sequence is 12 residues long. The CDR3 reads CASRSLVAEQFF. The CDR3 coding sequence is TGTGCCAGCAGGTCCTTAGTGGCTGAGCAGTTCTTC.

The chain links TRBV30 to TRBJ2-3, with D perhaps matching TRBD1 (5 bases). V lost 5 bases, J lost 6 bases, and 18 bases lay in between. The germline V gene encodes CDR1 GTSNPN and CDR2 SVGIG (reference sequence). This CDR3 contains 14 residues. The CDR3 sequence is CAWLSDAGPDTQYF. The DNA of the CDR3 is TGTGCCTGGTTATCTGACGCAGGGCCCGATACGCAGTATTTT.